These 3 T cell receptor beta chains were all obtained from the same sample, sequenced in a study of graft-versus-host responses after intestinal transplantation. Repertoires were generated with immunoSEQ multiplex PCR, while TCRdb's copy carries only in-frame clones and drops some. The table records about 120,000 clones, 85% to 95% of them present only once. Antigen specificity for these receptors is unknown. The source material was unstimulated CD8+ T cells sorted from spleen or lymph node cells, sampled before transplant. The receptors shown here come from a human donor who was the organ donor for an intestinal transplant.

The chain links TRBV6-5 to TRBJ2-7; D not certain. The CDR3 totals 14 residues. Per germline, CDR1 MNHEY and CDR2 SVGAGI. The germline V and J ends were trimmed by 0 bases and 3 bases, with 9 bases remaining between them. The CDR3 loop reads CASSYSPSIYEQYF. CDR3 nucleotide sequence: TGTGCCAGCAGTTACTCCCCCTCCATCTACGAGCAGTACTTC.

The V call is TRBV4-1, the J call TRBJ2-7; D gene uncertain. V was cut by 0 bases and J by 3 bases, with 6 bases left in between. The V gene's germline CDR1 is MGHRA and CDR2 YSYEKL. CDR3 length equals 13 residues. The CDR3 DNA follows: TGCGCCAGCAGCCAAGATACGAGCTACGAGCAGTACTTC. This encodes CASSQDTSYEQYF.

The chain is built from TRBV10-3 and TRBJ2-1; D call uncertain. This CDR3 region has 14 residues. Germline V CDR1 and CDR2: ENHRY, SYGVKD. V was trimmed by 6 bases and J by 5 bases, leaving 14 bases between them. CDR3 protein: CAIRRRSTDNEQFF. The CDR3, as DNA: TGTGCCATCAGGAGGCGGAGTACCGACAATGAGCAGTTCTTC.